The 17 T cell receptor beta chains below come from one sample, sequenced in a study of T cell changes during pregnancy in multiple sclerosis. Measured with immunoSEQ multiplex PCR; TCRdb has only the in-frame clones, and not every one. The data show 55,000 to 70,000 clones, around nine tenths seen once. Material: peripheral blood, obtained in the first trimester of pregnancy. The receptors derive from a female donor in good health, enrolled as a control in a pregnancy study.

The rearrangement joins TRBV10-3 to TRBJ1-3, with 7 positions matching TRBD1. CDR1 and CDR2 from the germline V gene are ENHRY and SYGVKD. Trimming took 8 bases from V and 0 from J; bases not matched to a gene: 7. This CDR3 contains 15 residues. Here the CDR3 reads CAIARDRVSGNTIYF. CDR3 DNA sequence: TGTGCCATCGCTCGGGACAGAGTCTCTGGAAACACCATATATTTT.

The rearrangement links TRBV7-3 to TRBJ2-3; D call uncertain. The CDR3 is 13 amino acids. Trimming removed 2 bases from V and 2 bases from J, with 5 bases in between. Germline V gives CDR1 SGHTA, CDR2 FQGTGA. CDR3 DNA: TGTGCCAGCAGCTTAGGAGACACAGATACGCAGTATTTT. It codes for CASSLGDTDTQYF.

This clone was detected only once. The rearrangement uses TRBV13 and TRBJ2-1; 13 bases align to TRBD2. Per germline, CDR1 PRHDT and CDR2 FYEKMQ (reference sequence). This CDR3 region has 19 residues. V lost 4 bases to trimming and J lost 0 bases; unmatched junction nucleotides: 9. CDR3 sequence: CASSSLTSGRFSSYNEQFF. Here the CDR3 DNA reads TGTGCCAGCAGCTCATTGACTAGCGGGAGGTTCAGCTCCTACAATGAGCAGTTCTTC.

Note on this clone: Relative to the germline gene, one junction end is altered; a read error may explain this. V gene TRBV7-7 combines with J gene TRBJ2-5; 10 bases agree with TRBD2. This CDR3 spans 14 amino acids. CDR1 and CDR2 from the germline V gene are SSHAT and FNYEAQ (reference sequence). CDR3: CASSLTSGVETQYF. The CDR3 nucleotides read TGTGCTAGCAGCCTTACTAGCGGGGTGGAGACCCAGTACTTC.

V gene TRBV6-5 combines with J gene TRBJ2-2; tentatively, D is TRBD2 (5 bases). Germline V gene sequence: CDR1 MNHEY, CDR2 SVGAGI. Between the trimmed V and J ends, which lost 2 bases and 0 bases, there was a span of 7 bases. The CDR3 has 15 residues. The CDR3 sequence is CASSYEGANTGELFF. CDR3 DNA sequence: TGTGCCAGCAGTTACGAGGGCGCGAACACCGGGGAGCTGTTTTTT.

J is TRBJ1-1 and V is TRBV28, with 8 positions matching TRBD1. V lost 7 bases and J lost 1; bases outside the gene matches: 2. Germline CDR1 reads MDHEN; CDR2 reads SYDVKM. The CDR3 sequence is 13 residues long. This chain's CDR3 is CASMGQANTEAFF. The CDR3 DNA is TGTGCCAGCATGGGACAGGCGAACACTGAAGCTTTCTTT. The complete variable domain, with remaining parts taken from reference TRBV28 and TRBJ1-1, reads DVKVTQSSRYLVKRTGEKVFLECVQDMDHENMFWYRQDPGLGLRLIYFSYDVKMKEKGDIPEGYSVSREKKERFSLILESASTNQTSMYLCASMGQANTEAFFGQGTRLTVV.

V usage is TRBV5-4 and J usage is TRBJ1-1; TRBD1 agrees at 7 bases. This CDR3 contains 11 residues. Germline loops: CDR1 SGHNT, CDR2 YYREEE (reference sequence). Trimming cost V 6 bases and J 4 bases; bases outside gene matches: 0. The CDR3 DNA sequence: TGTGCCAGCAAGGGGGCCACTGAAGCTTTCTTT. Residues: CASKGATEAFF.

This chain links TRBV5-1 with TRBJ2-1; maybe TRBD1 (6 bases). Germline V CDR1 and CDR2: SGHRS, YFSETQ. V lost 0 bases, J lost 0 bases, and 10 bases lay in between. The CDR3 spans 16 residues. CDR3 bases: TGCGCCAGCAGCTTGGATGGACAGACCTCCTACAATGAGCAGTTCTTC. Protein sequence: CASSLDGQTSYNEQFF.

The J gene is TRBJ2-3, the V gene TRBV5-6, with D perhaps TRBD2 (6 bases). V lost 1 base, J lost 2 bases, and 14 bases lay in between. This CDR3 has 16 residues. The germline CDR1 and CDR2 sequences are SGHDT and YYEEEE. Here the CDR3 reads CASSLNPGRLTDTQYF. DNA for the CDR3: TGTGCCAGCAGCTTGAATCCGGGGAGGCTCACAGATACGCAGTATTTT.

The chain has TRBV4-1 and TRBJ2-6, with D unclear. The germline gives CDR1 MGHRA, CDR2 YSYEKL. The CDR3 is made up of 16 amino acids. V shed 0 bases and J shed 2 bases, with 8 bases lying between them. CDR3 nucleotides: TGCGCCAGCAGCCAAGATGAGGCCACTGGGGCCAACGTCCTGACTTTC. It translates to CASSQDEATGANVLTF.

The chain recombines TRBV14 with TRBJ2-7, with 7 positions matching TRBD2. V shed 3 bases, J shed 4 bases, and the junction held 6 bases outside the gene matches. Germline V CDR1 and CDR2: SGHDN, FVKESK. The CDR3 length is 14 residues. This CDR3 is CASSHGTGGYEQYF. DNA for the CDR3: TGTGCCAGCAGCCACGGAACGGGAGGATACGAGCAGTACTTC.

V usage is TRBV7-9 and J usage is TRBJ1-3; D is undetermined. This CDR3 has 14 residues. V lost 2 bases to trimming and J lost 4 bases, with 9 bases between them. Germline loops: CDR1 SEHNR, CDR2 FQNEAQ (reference sequence). The CDR3 spells CASSLSYGGNTIYF. The CDR3 DNA follows: TGTGCCAGCAGCTTAAGCTACGGGGGAAACACCATATATTTT.

The chain has TRBV2 and TRBJ1-2, with D tentatively TRBD1 (6 bases). The CDR3 consists of 12 residues. CDR1 and CDR2 (germline): SNHLY, FYNNEI. V gave up 8 bases and J gave up 3 bases, with 10 bases separating them. CDR3 residues: CASEDRDYGYTF. The CDR3 DNA follows: TGTGCCAGCGAGGACAGAGACTATGGCTACACCTTC.

The count of this clone is one. The genes are TRBV6-5 and TRBJ2-2, with a weak D call TRBD2 (6 bases). The CDR3 is 16 amino acids. Trimming removed 0 bases from V and 7 bases from J, with 15 bases in between. The germline V gene encodes CDR1 MNHEY and CDR2 SVGAGI. The CDR3 sequence: CASSYSSTSYVGELFF. The CDR3 DNA sequence: TGTGCCAGCAGTTACTCAAGTACTAGCTACGTCGGGGAGCTGTTTTTT.

The J gene is TRBJ2-1, the V gene TRBV4-2; TRBD1 might be the D (6 bases). This CDR3 has 16 residues. CDR1 LGHNA and CDR2 YNFKEQ come from the germline V gene. Trimming pared 0 bases from V and 0 bases from J, leaving 9 bases between. The DNA for the CDR3 is TGTGCCAGCAGCCAAGAAGGGGGTAGCTCCTACAATGAGCAGTTCTTC. Translated: CASSQEGGSSYNEQFF.

The gene calls are TRBV29-1 and TRBJ2-1, with D perhaps TRBD1 (6 bases). The CDR3 length is 16 residues. CDR1 is SQVTM and CDR2 is ANQGSEA in the germline V gene. The ends were cut back, 7 bases at V and 3 bases at J, with 22 bases in the middle. CDR3 residues: CSGFTSGRGDYNEQFF. The CDR3 region has the DNA TGCAGCGGCTTCACTTCGGGCAGGGGAGACTACAATGAGCAGTTCTTC.

V and J are TRBV28 and TRBJ1-2, with D maybe TRBD1 (5 bases). This CDR3 has 14 residues. The V gene's germline CDR1 is MDHEN and CDR2 SYDVKM. V lost 3 bases to trimming and J lost 3 bases, with 11 bases between them. Written as DNA, the CDR3 is TGTGCCAGCAGTTTTTCCGGGGGTTACTATGGCTACACCTTC. Protein sequence: CASSFSGGYYGYTF.